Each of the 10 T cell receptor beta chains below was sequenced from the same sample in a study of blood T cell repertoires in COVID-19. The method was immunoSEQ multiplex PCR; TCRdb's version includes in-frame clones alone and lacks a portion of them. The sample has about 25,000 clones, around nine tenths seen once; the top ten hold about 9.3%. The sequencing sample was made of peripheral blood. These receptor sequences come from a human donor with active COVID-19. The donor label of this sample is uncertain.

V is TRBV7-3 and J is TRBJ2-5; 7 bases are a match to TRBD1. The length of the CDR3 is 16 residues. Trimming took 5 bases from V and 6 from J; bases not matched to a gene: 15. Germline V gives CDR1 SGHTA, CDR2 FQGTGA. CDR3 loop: CASSEDDRQGIKTQYF. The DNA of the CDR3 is TGTGCCAGCAGCGAAGATGACCGACAGGGCATCAAGACCCAGTACTTC. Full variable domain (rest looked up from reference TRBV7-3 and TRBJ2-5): GAGVSQTPSNKVTEKGKYVELRCDPISGHTALYWYRQSLGQGPEFLIYFQGTGAADDSGLPNDRFFAVRPEGSVSTLKIQRTERGDSAVYLCASSEDDRQGIKTQYFGPGTRLLVL.

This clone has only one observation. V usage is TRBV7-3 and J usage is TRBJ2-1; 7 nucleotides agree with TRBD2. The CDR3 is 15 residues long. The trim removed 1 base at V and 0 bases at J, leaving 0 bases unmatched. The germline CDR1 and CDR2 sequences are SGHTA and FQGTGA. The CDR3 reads CASSLSGSSYNEQFF. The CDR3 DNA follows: TGTGCCAGCAGCTTAAGCGGGAGCTCCTACAATGAGCAGTTCTTC.

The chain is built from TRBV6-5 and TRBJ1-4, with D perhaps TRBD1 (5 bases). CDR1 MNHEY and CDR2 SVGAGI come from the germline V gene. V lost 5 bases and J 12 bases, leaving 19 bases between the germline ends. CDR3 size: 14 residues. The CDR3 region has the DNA TGTGCCAGCAGTATGGACATCCTCCGTGAGGAACTGTTTTTT. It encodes CASSMDILREELFF.

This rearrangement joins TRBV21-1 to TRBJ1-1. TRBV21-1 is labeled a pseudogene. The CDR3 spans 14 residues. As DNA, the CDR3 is TGTGCCAGCAGCAAAGGTGGAGGGAACACTGAAGCTTTCTTT. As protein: CASSKGGGNTEAFF.

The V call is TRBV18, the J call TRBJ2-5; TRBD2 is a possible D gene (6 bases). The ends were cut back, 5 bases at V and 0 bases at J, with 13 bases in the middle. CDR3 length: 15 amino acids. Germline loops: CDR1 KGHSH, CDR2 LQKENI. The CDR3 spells CASSSSGGYQETQYF. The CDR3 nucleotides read TGTGCCAGCTCATCATCTGGGGGGTACCAAGAGACCCAGTACTTC.

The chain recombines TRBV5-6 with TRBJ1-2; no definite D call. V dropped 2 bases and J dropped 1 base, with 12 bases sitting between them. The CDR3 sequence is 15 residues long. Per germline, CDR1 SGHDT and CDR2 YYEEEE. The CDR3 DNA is TGTGCCAGCAGCTTAGGTCACGGAGGTAACTATGGCTACACCTTC. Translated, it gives CASSLGHGGNYGYTF.

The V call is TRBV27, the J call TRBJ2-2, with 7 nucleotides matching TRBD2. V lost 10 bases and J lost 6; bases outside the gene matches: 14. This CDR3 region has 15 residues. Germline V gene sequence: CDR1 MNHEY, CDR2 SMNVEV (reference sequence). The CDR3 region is CATPEWRERPGELFF. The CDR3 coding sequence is TGTGCCACCCCAGAGTGGCGGGAGCGGCCCGGGGAGCTGTTTTTT.

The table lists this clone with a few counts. The CDR3 protein is CASSSPFTGGPGELFF. Here the CDR3 DNA reads TGTGCCAGCAGCTCCCCCTTTACGGGAGGGCCCGGGGAGCTGTTTTTT. The genes are TRBV11-3 and TRBJ2-2; 8 nucleotides line up with TRBD2. The CDR3 loop spans 16 amino acids. Germline V gene data show CDR1 as SGHNT and CDR2 as YENEEA. V was clipped by 4 bases and J by 6 bases; unmatched bases: 10.

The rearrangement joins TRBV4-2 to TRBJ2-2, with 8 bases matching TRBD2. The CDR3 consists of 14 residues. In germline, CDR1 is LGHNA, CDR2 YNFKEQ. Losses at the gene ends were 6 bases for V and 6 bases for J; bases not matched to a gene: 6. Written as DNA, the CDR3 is TGTGCCAGCAGAGGAGCGGGAGTGTCCGGGGAGCTGTTTTTT. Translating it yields CASRGAGVSGELFF.

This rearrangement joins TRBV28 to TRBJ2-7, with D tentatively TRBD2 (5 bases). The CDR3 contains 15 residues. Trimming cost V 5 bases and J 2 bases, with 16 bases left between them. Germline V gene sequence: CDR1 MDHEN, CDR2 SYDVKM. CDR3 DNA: TGTGCCAGCAGTCCGCACGGGGTCGCGGCCTACGAGCAGTACTTC. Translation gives CASSPHGVAAYEQYF.